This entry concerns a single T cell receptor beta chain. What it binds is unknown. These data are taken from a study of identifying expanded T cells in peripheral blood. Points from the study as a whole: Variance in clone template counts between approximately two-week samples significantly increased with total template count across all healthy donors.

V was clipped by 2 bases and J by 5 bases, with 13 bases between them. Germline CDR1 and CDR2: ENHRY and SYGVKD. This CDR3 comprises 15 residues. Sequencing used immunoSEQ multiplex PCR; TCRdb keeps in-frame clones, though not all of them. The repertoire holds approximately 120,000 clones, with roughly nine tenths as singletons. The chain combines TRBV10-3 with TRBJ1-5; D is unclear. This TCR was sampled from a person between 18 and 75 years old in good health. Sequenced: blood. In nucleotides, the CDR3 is TGTGCCATCAGTGAGGGAGACGGAATATATCAGCCCCAGCATTTT. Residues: CAISEGDGIYQPQHF.